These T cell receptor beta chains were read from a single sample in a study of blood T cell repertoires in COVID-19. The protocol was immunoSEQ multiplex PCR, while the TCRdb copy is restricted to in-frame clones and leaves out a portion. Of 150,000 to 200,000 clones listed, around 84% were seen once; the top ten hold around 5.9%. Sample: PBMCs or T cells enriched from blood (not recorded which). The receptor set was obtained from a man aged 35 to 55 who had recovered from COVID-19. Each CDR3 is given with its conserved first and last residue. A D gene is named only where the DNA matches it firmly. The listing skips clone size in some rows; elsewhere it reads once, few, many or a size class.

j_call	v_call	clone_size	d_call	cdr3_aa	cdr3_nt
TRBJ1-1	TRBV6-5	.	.	CASSYSRRAEAFF	TGTGCCAGCAGTTACTCGAGACGGGCTGAAGCTTTCTTT
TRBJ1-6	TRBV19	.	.	CASRPPGQPNSPLHF	TGTGCCAGTAGACCCCCAGGCCAGCCTAATTCACCCCTCCACTTT
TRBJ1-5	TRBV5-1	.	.	CASSLDTNDNQPQHF	TGCGCCAGCAGCTTGGACACAAACGACAATCAGCCCCAGCATTTT
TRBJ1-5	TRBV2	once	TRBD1	CASRGTGGGQPQHF	TGTGCCAGCAGGGGCACAGGGGGCGGGCAGCCCCAGCATTTT
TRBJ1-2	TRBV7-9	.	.	CASSVSDMIYGYTF	TGTGCCAGCAGCGTCTCGGACATGATCTATGGCTACACCTTC
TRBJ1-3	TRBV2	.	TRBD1	CASVEDRRSGNTIYF	TGTGCCAGCGTGGAGGACAGGAGATCTGGAAACACCATATATTTT
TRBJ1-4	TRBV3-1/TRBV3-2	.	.	CASSQEWGDTNEKLFF	TGTGCCAGCAGCCAAGAATGGGGGGATACTAATGAAAAACTGTTTTTT
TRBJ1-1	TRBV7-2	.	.	CASSLVSSYTEAFF	TGTGCCAGCAGCTTAGTCTCTTCGTACACTGAAGCTTTCTTT
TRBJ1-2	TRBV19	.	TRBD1	CASMETDRNYGYTF	TGTGCCAGTATGGAAACGGACAGGAACTATGGCTACACCTTC
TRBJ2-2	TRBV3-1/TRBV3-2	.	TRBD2	CASSQFSGGATANTGELFF	TGTGCCAGCAGCCAGTTTAGCGGGGGGGCAACCGCGAACACCGGGGAGCTGTTTTTT
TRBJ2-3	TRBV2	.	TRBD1	CASSLSGTGSDTQYF	TGTGCCAGCAGTCTTTCCGGGACAGGGTCAGATACGCAGTATTTT
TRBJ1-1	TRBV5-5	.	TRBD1	CASSLSPGQGGLNTEAFF	TGTGCCAGCAGCTTGTCTCCGGGACAGGGTGGGTTGAACACTGAAGCTTTCTTT
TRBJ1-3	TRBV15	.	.	CATSRSGGGGQNTIYF	TGTGCCACCAGCCGAAGCGGGGGAGGTGGTCAAAACACCATATATTTT
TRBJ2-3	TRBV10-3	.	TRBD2	CAISGTSGGTDTQYF	TGTGCCATCAGTGGGACTAGCGGGGGCACAGATACGCAGTATTTT
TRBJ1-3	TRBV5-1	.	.	CASWDTSGNTIYF	TGCGCCAGCTGGGACACTTCTGGAAACACCATATATTTT
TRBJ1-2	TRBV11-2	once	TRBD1	CASTPITGGFSGYTF	TGTGCCAGCACCCCGATAACAGGGGGATTCTCTGGCTACACCTTC
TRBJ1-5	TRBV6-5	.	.	CASSYSNKGNQPQHF	TGTGCCAGCAGTTACTCTAACAAAGGCAATCAGCCCCAGCATTTT
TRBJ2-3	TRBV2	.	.	CASSEAAARATDTQYF	TGTGCCAGCAGTGAAGCAGCGGCAAGGGCGACAGATACGCAGTATTTT
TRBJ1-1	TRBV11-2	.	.	CASSFERTEAFF	TGTGCCAGCAGCTTTGAGCGCACTGAAGCTTTCTTT
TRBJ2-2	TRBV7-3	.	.	CASSLMGGTKNTGELFF	TGTGCCAGCAGCCTAATGGGGGGAACAAAGAACACCGGGGAGCTGTTTTTT
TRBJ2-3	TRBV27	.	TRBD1	CASRPRTGSTDTQYF	TGTGCCAGCAGGCCAAGGACAGGGAGCACAGATACGCAGTATTTT
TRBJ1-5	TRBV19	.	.	CASSATGDSNQPQHF	TGTGCCAGTAGTGCTACAGGCGATAGCAATCAGCCCCAGCATTTT
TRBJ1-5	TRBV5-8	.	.	CASSLRGGSPENQPQHF	TGTGCCAGCAGCTTAAGGGGGGGTTCTCCTGAAAATCAGCCCCAGCATTTT
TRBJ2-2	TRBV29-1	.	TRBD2	CSHTSGESTGELFF	TGCAGCCATACTAGCGGGGAGTCCACCGGGGAGCTGTTTTTT
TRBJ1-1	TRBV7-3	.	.	CASSLSDRTEAFF	TGTGCCAGCAGCTTAAGTGACAGGACTGAAGCTTTCTTT